Below, one T cell receptor beta chain is given with its context. Its cognate antigen is unknown. The ends were cut back, 6 bases at V and 5 bases at J, with 9 bases in the middle. The CDR3 is made up of 11 amino acids. The V gene's germline CDR1 is SQVTM and CDR2 ANQGSEA. This specimen comes from a study of CD8+ T cells in alopecia areata. The study's findings and limits: Elevated clonality characterized lesional scalp relative to normal scalp, particularly in alopecia totalis/universalis.

RNA was extracted and reverse transcribed into cDNA as the sequencing template. Sequenced by immunoSEQ multiplex PCR; TCRdb stores in-frame clones only, minus some. There are fewer than 200,000 clones in the sample; just under 60% occur only once, and over 12% lies in the top ten. Alopecia areata patients had lesional scalp punch biopsies and peripheral blood taken from them. V and J are TRBV29-1 and TRBJ2-3, with a possible D match to TRBD2 (5 bases). The specimen was CD4+ T cells sorted from blood, collected at week 0. The clonotype originates from a human donor with alopecia areata. Here the CDR3 DNA reads TGCAGCGTCTCCCGGGGAGATACGCAGTATTTT. Residues: CSVSRGDTQYF.